This TCR beta chain was obtained from a study of radiotherapy plus CTLA-4 blockade in lung cancer. In the study overall: Objective responses were documented in around a sixth of patients, with disease control in approximately 31%. Study observations and caveats: How blood T cell clones changed early, along with interferon-beta, reportedly forecast response best. Among blood TCR repertoires after radiotherapy plus ipilimumab, tumor-derived clones expanded.

Produced via immunoSEQ multiplex PCR; TCRdb's table is partial and in-frame only. The sample lists some 100,000 clones; roughly 74% were seen once. The CDR3 covers 19 residues. A word on this clone: Its antigen is undetermined.

Patients with chemo-refractory metastatic non-small-cell lung cancer received focal radiation plus CTLA-4 blockade with ipilimumab. Source: peripheral blood, taken from a patient treated with radiotherapy plus ipilimumab. This chain joins TRBV12-2 and TRBJ1-5; TRBD1, as called in the table, went unchecked against the DNA. TRBV12-2 is designated a pseudogene. The clonotype was recovered from a human donor with non-small cell lung cancer who had a partial response to radiotherapy plus ipilimumab. In nucleotides, the CDR3 is TGTGCAAGTCGCTTGTACTTTTTTTACGCTAACAGGGGAAATCAGCCCCAGCATTTT. Translated: CASRLYFFYANRGNQPQHF.